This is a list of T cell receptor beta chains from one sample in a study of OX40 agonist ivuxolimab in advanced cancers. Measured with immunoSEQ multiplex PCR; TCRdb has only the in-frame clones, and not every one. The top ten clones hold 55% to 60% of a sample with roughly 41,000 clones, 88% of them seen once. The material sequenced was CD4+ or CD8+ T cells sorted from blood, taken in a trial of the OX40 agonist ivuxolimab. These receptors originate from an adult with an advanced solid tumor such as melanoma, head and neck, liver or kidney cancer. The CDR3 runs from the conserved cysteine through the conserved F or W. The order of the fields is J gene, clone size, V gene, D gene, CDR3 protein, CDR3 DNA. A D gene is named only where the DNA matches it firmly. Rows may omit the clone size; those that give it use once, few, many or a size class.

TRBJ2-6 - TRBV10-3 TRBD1 CATTGETGANVLTF TGTGCCACCACAGGGGAGACTGGGGCCAACGTCCTGACTTTC
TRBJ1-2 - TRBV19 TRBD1 CASSRTGQGAGYTF TGTGCCAGTAGTAGGACGGGACAGGGGGCTGGCTACACCTTC
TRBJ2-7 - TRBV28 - CASSFGDRRNSYEQYF TGTGCCAGCAGTTTCGGGGACCGACGGAACTCCTACGAGCAGTACTTC
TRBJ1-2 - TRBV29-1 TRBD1 CSVQFPGQGNYGYTF TGCAGCGTTCAATTTCCGGGACAGGGCAACTATGGCTACACCTTC
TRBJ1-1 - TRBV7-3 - CASSLKAGSPPRDF TGTGCCAGCAGCTTAAAAGCGGGGTCTCCCCCTCGGGACTTT
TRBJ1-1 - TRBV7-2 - CASSYRPDRKTEAFF TGTGCCAGCAGCTATCGACCGGATAGAAAAACTGAAGCTTTCTTT
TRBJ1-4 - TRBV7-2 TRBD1 CASSQDRGREKLFF TGTGCCAGCAGCCAGGACAGGGGCCGTGAAAAACTGTTTTTT
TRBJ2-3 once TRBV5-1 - CASSAPRAAGTDTQYF TGCGCCAGCAGCGCCCCGAGAGCGGCGGGCACAGATACGCAGTATTTT
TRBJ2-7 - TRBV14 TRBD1 CASSPRDRGLGEQYF TGTGCCAGCAGTCCACGGGACAGGGGCTTAGGGGAGCAGTACTTC
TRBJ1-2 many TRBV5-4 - CASSPLEGSSYGYTF TGTGCCAGCAGCCCTCTCGAGGGTTCCAGCTATGGCTACACCTTC
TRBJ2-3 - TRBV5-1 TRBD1 CASSLQGVGDTQYF TGCGCCAGCAGCTTGCAGGGGGTAGGAGATACGCAGTATTTT
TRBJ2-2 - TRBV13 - CASRRLTPPANTGELFF TGTGCCAGCAGAAGGCTCACCCCCCCAGCGAACACCGGGGAGCTGTTTTTT
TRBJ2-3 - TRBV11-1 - CASSFRDDTQYF TGTGCCAGCAGCTTTCGGGACGATACGCAGTATTTT
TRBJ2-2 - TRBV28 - CASSGGLRPTGELFF TGTGCCAGCAGCGGGGGACTCCGCCCTACCGGGGAGCTGTTTTTT
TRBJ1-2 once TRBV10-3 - CAISEIDPAGSYGYTF TGTGCCATCAGTGAGATCGACCCAGCCGGCAGCTATGGCTACACCTTC
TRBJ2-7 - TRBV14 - CASSRSYEQYF TGTGCCAGCAGTCGGTCCTACGAGCAGTACTTC
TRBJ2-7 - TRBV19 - CASSISAGSTYEQYF TGTGCCAGTAGTATTTCGGCAGGGTCGACCTACGAGCAGTACTTC
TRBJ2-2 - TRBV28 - CASSRERGTSGELFF TGTGCCAGCAGTAGGGAAAGGGGAACCTCGGGGGAGCTGTTTTTT
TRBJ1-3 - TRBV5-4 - CASSSDLSGNTIYF TGTGCCAGCAGCTCCGACCTCTCTGGAAACACCATATATTTT
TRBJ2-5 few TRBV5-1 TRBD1 CASSDRGDQETQYF TGCGCCAGCAGTGACAGGGGGGACCAAGAGACCCAGTACTTC
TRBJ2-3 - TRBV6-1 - CASSEVFSIGGLTQYF TGTGCCAGCAGTGAAGTGTTTAGTATTGGGGGCTTGACGCAGTATTTT